These 22 T cell receptor beta chains share one sample of origin, sequenced in a study of CXCR3-negative and CXCR3-positive naive CD8 T cells. UMI-tagged TRB cDNA libraries were built via 5' RACE. Reprocessing the 5' RACE reads, TCRdb reports a single entry for every CDR3 protein and omits DNA. This table lists 35,000 to 45,000 distinct CDR3 sequences. The sample was naive CXCR3- CD8+ T cells from blood. The subset here: CD45RO-CCR7+CD27+CD95- naive CD8+ T cells lacking CXCR3 (TNR3-). The source of these receptors is a human donor in good health. Some clones in this sample may be carry-over from other donors' samples.

This chain connects TRBV6-6 to TRBJ2-3; the D gene TCRdb calls, TRBD1, cannot be checked with no DNA. Germline lookup yields CDR1 MNHNY and CDR2 SVGAGI (reference sequence). The CDR3 extends over 15 amino acids. The CDR3 spells CASSPGTASVDTQYF.

The chain joins TRBV14 to TRBJ2-2; TCRdb names TRBD2, which stays unverified in the absence of DNA. Germline-derived CDR1 and CDR2 are SGHDN and FVKESK. The CDR3 has 13 amino acids. The CDR3 region is CASSQRVTGELFF.

V and J are TRBV7-8 and TRBJ2-5. The CDR3 spans 14 residues. Looked up from germline, CDR1 is SGHVS and CDR2 is FQNEAQ. The CDR3 loop is CASSLRQYGETQYF.

The chain employs TRBV12-3 or TRBV12-4 and TRBJ2-5; TCRdb calls TRBD1, which cannot be checked without DNA. The length of the CDR3 is 16 residues. The chain's CDR3 is CASSLGLAGAGETQYF.

V is TRBV29-1 and J is TRBJ1-2. The germline V gene encodes CDR1 SQVTM and CDR2 ANQGSEA. The CDR3 length is 13 residues. The CDR3 protein is CSVEPQSSYGYTF.

V and J are TRBV6-2 or TRBV6-3 and TRBJ2-2. Per germline, CDR1 MNHEY and CDR2 SVGEGT. CDR3 length: 15 residues. CDR3 in amino acids: CASSYAGTNTGELFF.

The CDR3 loop reads CASGIPRDRGEQYF. The chain couples TRBV21-1 to TRBJ2-7; TCRdb returns TRBD1, unconfirmable since there is no DNA. TRBV21-1 is deemed a pseudogene. The CDR3 is 14 residues long.

This chain uses TRBV29-1 with TRBJ2-2; TCRdb lists TRBD1, though no DNA is available to test this call. The CDR3 runs to 16 residues. The germline CDR1 and CDR2 sequences are SQVTM and ANQGSEA. CDR3 residues: CSVNHPRTGWTGELFF.

The chain is built from TRBV19 and TRBJ2-3; TCRdb's D gene call, TRBD1, goes unchecked for lack of DNA. The germline V gene has CDR1 LNHDA and CDR2 SQIVND (reference sequence). The CDR3 loop spans 13 amino acids. The CDR3 spells CASNGAGTDTQYF.

V usage is TRBV15 and J usage is TRBJ1-1. This CDR3 contains 11 residues. The V gene's germline CDR1 is LNHNV and CDR2 YYDKDF (reference sequence). The CDR3 protein is CATSSNTEAFF.

The J gene is TRBJ2-1, the V gene TRBV7-6; TCRdb outputs TRBD1, but without DNA this stays unchecked. The CDR3 has 15 amino acids. The germline V gene encodes CDR1 SGHVS and CDR2 FNYEAQ. The CDR3 sequence: CASSLYQTGGNEQFF.

The chain couples TRBV7-6 to TRBJ2-1. The CDR3 extends over 15 amino acids. Germline CDR1 reads SGHVS; CDR2 reads FNYEAQ. This CDR3 reads CASSSAGGSYNEQFF.

CDR3 loop: CSAPGQGIHEQYF. The chain carries TRBV20-1 and TRBJ2-7; as DNA is missing, the TRBD1 call by TCRdb cannot be tested. Per germline, CDR1 DFQATT and CDR2 SNEGSKA (reference sequence). This CDR3 spans 13 amino acids.

The V call is TRBV27, the J call TRBJ2-5; lacking DNA, the TRBD1 call made by TCRdb goes unchecked. The CDR3 has 15 amino acids. Germline assignment: CDR1 MNHEY and CDR2 SMNVEV (reference sequence). The CDR3 reads CASSLSGLSGETQYF.

This chain uses TRBV28 with TRBJ2-5; absent DNA, TCRdb's TRBD2 call cannot be checked. The germline CDR1 and CDR2 sequences are MDHEN and SYDVKM. The CDR3 length is 19 residues. This CDR3 reads CASSPPLVRVTFQQETQYF.

The gene calls are TRBV11-2 and TRBJ1-1; there is no DNA to check the TCRdb D call of TRBD1. CDR1 SGHAT and CDR2 FQNNGV come from the germline V gene. The CDR3 loop spans 15 amino acids. The CDR3 loop reads CASSLQQGMNTEAFF.

The chain is built from TRBV19 and TRBJ2-1; TCRdb calls TRBD2, which cannot be checked without DNA. Germline V CDR1 and CDR2: LNHDA, SQIVND (reference sequence). The CDR3 is 15 residues long. The CDR3 is CASSIIAGAHNEQFF. The full variable domain, completed using reference TRBV19 and TRBJ2-1, is DGGITQSPKYLFRKEGQNVTLSCEQNLNHDAMYWYRQDPGQGLRLIYYSQIVNDFQKGDIAEGYSVSREKKESFPLTVTSAQKNPTAFYLCASSIIAGAHNEQFFGPGTRLTVL.

The V gene is TRBV4-3, the J gene TRBJ1-2; with no DNA, the TCRdb D assignment of TRBD1 cannot be verified. The CDR3 is 16 residues long. The germline V gene encodes CDR1 LGHNA and CDR2 YSLEER. CDR3 sequence reads: CASSQAPQGAPYGYTF.

The chain is built from TRBV28 and TRBJ2-5; TCRdb's assignment of TRBD1 cannot be checked, as there is no DNA. The CDR3 runs to 15 residues. From germline, CDR1 is MDHEN and CDR2 SYDVKM. CDR3 protein: CASSSTGGDQETQYF. The whole variable domain, remainder taken from reference TRBV28 and TRBJ2-5, is DVKVTQSSRYLVKRTGEKVFLECVQDMDHENMFWYRQDPGLGLRLIYFSYDVKMKEKGDIPEGYSVSREKKERFSLILESASTNQTSMYLCASSSTGGDQETQYFGPGTRLLVL.

V usage is TRBV29-1 and J usage is TRBJ1-2; TCRdb gives TRBD1 as the D gene, but with no DNA this cannot be confirmed. CDR3 length: 15 amino acids. CDR1 and CDR2 (germline): SQVTM, ANQGSEA. This CDR3 reads CSVADPRGWAYGYTF.

The V and J genes are TRBV3-1 and TRBJ1-4; TCRdb proposes TRBD1, but this gene call is untestable without DNA. The CDR3 has 15 amino acids. In germline, CDR1 is LGHDT, CDR2 YNNKEL (reference sequence). The CDR3 sequence: CASSQAQGAAEKLFF.

This sequence joins TRBV27 and TRBJ2-7; TCRdb outputs TRBD2, but without DNA this stays unchecked. The CDR3 loop spans 14 amino acids. The germline V gene has CDR1 MNHEY and CDR2 SMNVEV (reference sequence). CDR3: CASSLYGPKYEQYF.